These T cell receptor beta chains were read from a single sample in a study of blood T cell repertoires in COVID-19. Assay: immunoSEQ multiplex PCR; the TCRdb copy retains only in-frame clones and omits some. The sample lists some 310,000 clones, around nine tenths occurring once. The sequenced material came from peripheral blood. All receptors come from a man aged 50-60 years with active or convalescent COVID-19. CDR3s include the opening cysteine and the closing phenylalanine or tryptophan. A D gene is named only where the DNA matches it firmly. Size is omitted from some rows. Given values are once, few, many or a class for expanded clones.

TRBV7-6	.	TRBD1	TRBJ2-3	15	CASSLSGTGQNTQYF	TGTGCCAGCAGCTTATCCGGGACAGGGCAAAATACGCAGTATTTT
TRBV6-5	once	TRBD1	TRBJ1-1	13	CASNRGGTTEAFF	TGTGCCAGCAACAGGGGCGGGACCACTGAAGCTTTCTTT
TRBV5-5	.	TRBD1	TRBJ2-1	14	CASGIRDRESEQFF	TGTGCCAGCGGCATCCGGGACAGGGAAAGTGAGCAGTTCTTC
TRBV19	.	.	TRBJ2-1	17	CASSRTSGGAGDNEQFF	TGTGCCAGTAGTCGGACCTCAGGGGGCGCGGGAGACAATGAGCAGTTCTTC
TRBV7-3	.	TRBD1	TRBJ2-5	14	CASSLFGDRGAQYF	TGTGCCAGCAGCTTATTTGGGGACAGGGGCGCCCAGTACTTC
TRBV20-1	.	.	TRBJ1-4	13	CSASGGFGEKLFF	TGCAGTGCTAGTGGAGGTTTCGGTGAAAAACTGTTTTTT
TRBV5-5	.	.	TRBJ1-2	15	CASSLAPGREEGYTF	TGTGCCAGCAGCTTGGCTCCCGGCAGGGAGGAGGGCTACACCTTC
TRBV28	few	.	TRBJ1-2	13	CASSERLGYGYTF	TGTGCCAGCAGTGAGCGGTTGGGGTATGGCTACACCTTC
TRBV28	.	TRBD1	TRBJ1-2	14	CASSLGQGSYGYTF	TGTGCCAGCAGCTTGGGACAGGGGAGCTATGGCTACACCTTC
TRBV28	.	.	TRBJ2-7	13	CASKGAALYEQYF	TGTGCCAGCAAAGGAGCCGCCCTCTACGAGCAGTACTTC
TRBV6-4	.	TRBD1	TRBJ1-1	13	CASRQGRNTEAFF	TGTGCCAGCAGACAGGGGAGGAACACTGAAGCTTTCTTT
TRBV18	.	TRBD1	TRBJ2-7	15	CASSPNRGQDHEQYF	TGTGCCAGCTCACCGAATAGGGGACAGGACCACGAGCAGTACTTC
TRBV18	.	TRBD1	TRBJ1-1	16	CASSPSATGGGTEAFF	TGTGCCAGCTCACCCTCGGCGACAGGGGGTGGCACTGAAGCTTTCTTT
TRBV5-5	.	.	TRBJ1-6	16	CASSFPGALGGSPLHF	TGTGCCAGCAGCTTCCCGGGAGCACTGGGAGGTTCACCCCTCCACTTT
TRBV24-1	.	.	TRBJ2-1	17	CATSDLPNGGSYNEQFF	TGTGCCACCAGTGATTTGCCCAACGGGGGCTCCTACAATGAGCAGTTCTTC
TRBV6-2/TRBV6-3	once	TRBD1	TRBJ1-4	20	CASSYSWGPSRDRKNEKLFF	TGTGCCAGCAGTTACTCGTGGGGTCCCTCCCGGGACAGAAAAAATGAAAAACTGTTTTTT